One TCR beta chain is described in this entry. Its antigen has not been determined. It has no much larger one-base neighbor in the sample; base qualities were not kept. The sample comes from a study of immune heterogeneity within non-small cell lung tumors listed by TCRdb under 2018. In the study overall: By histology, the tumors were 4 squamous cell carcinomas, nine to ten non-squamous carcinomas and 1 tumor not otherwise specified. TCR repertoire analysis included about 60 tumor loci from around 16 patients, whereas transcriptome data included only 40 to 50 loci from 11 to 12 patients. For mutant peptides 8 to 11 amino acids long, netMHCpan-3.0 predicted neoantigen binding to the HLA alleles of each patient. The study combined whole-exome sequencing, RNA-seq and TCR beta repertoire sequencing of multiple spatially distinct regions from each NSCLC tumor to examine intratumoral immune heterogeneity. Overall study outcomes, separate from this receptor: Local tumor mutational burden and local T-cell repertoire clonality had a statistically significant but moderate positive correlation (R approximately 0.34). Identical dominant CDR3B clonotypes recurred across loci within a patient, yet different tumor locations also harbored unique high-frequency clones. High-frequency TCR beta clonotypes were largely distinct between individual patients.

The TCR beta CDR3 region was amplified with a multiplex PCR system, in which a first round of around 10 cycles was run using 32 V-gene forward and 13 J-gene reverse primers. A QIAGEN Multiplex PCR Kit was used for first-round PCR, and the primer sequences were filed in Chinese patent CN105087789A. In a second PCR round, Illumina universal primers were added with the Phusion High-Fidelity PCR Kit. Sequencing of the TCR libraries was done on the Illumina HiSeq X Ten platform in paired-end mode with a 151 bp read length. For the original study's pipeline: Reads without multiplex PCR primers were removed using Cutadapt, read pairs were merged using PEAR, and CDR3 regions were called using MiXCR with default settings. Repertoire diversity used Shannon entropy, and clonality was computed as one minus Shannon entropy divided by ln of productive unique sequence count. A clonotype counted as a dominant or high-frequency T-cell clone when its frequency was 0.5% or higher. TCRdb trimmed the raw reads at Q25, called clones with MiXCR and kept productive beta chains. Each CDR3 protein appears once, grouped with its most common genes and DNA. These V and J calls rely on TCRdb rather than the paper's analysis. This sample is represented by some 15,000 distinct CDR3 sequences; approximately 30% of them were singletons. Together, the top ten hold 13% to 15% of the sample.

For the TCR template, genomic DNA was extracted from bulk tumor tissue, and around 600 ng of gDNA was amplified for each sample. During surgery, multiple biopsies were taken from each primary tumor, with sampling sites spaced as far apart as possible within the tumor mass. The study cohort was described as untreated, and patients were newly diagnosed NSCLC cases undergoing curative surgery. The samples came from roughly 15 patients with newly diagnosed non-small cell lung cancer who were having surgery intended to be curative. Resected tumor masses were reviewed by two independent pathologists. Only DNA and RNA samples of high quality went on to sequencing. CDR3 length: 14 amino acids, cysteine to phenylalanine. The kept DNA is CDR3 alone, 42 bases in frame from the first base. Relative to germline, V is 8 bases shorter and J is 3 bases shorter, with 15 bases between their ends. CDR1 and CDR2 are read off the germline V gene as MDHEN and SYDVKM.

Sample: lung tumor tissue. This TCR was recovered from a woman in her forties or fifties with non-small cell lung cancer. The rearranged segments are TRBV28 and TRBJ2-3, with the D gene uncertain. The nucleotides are TGTGCCAGCGGCGCCCCGTCGAGGACAGATACGCAGTATTTT. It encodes CASGAPSRTDTQYF.